The 25 T cell receptor beta chains below were found in one sample sequenced in a study of blood T cell repertoires in COVID-19. Sequenced by immunoSEQ multiplex PCR; TCRdb stores in-frame clones only, minus some. The sample records approximately 230,000 clones, just over 85% being singletons. Sequencing was performed on peripheral blood. These TCRs come from an elderly man with acute or convalescent COVID-19.

The gene calls are TRBV7-2 and TRBJ2-1; D may be TRBD1 (5 bases). The CDR3 runs to 15 residues. Trimming left V 4 bases short and J 6 bases short, with 16 bases between. In germline, CDR1 is SGHTA, CDR2 FQGNSA. CDR3 nucleotides: TGTGCCAGCAGCTCCCGCGACCAGGGTGGCAATGAGCAGTTCTTC. The encoded protein is CASSSRDQGGNEQFF.

This sequence joins TRBV19 and TRBJ1-5; TRBD1 is a possible D gene (5 bases). Germline assignment: CDR1 LNHDA and CDR2 SQIVND (reference sequence). The CDR3 sequence is 15 residues long. V gave up 2 bases and J gave up 6 bases, with 14 bases separating them. The CDR3 sequence is CASSIIGGEGQPQHF. CDR3 in DNA: TGTGCCAGTAGTATAATAGGAGGGGAAGGTCAGCCCCAGCATTTT.

The rearrangement joins TRBV18 to TRBJ2-7; 10 bases line up with TRBD1. V was pared by 3 bases and J by 0 bases, with 5 bases of the junction left unmatched. Germline V lookup: CDR1 KGHSH, CDR2 LQKENI. The CDR3 runs to 16 residues. DNA of the CDR3: TGTGCCAGCTCACCGCGGGGACAGGGGAGCTCCTACGAGCAGTACTTC. Translating gives CASSPRGQGSSYEQYF.

V is TRBV7-2 and J is TRBJ1-1; 7 nucleotides agree with TRBD1. CDR1 is SGHTA and CDR2 is FQGNSA in the germline V gene. After removal of 8 bases from V and 5 bases from J, the junction contained 5 bases not matched to a gene. The CDR3 is 12 residues long. CDR3 bases: TGTGCCAGCCGTATACAGGGGACTGAAGCTTTCTTT. Protein sequence: CASRIQGTEAFF.

Remarks on this clone: The sample has other DNA sequences that encode this CDR3 too. The chain joins TRBV7-2 to TRBJ2-1, with 8 bases lining up with TRBD1. The CDR3 has 15 amino acids. Germline CDR1 SGHTA, CDR2 FQGNSA. V was clipped by 5 bases and J by 2 bases; unmatched bases: 5. This chain's CDR3 is CASSLDRGPYNEQFF. CDR3 nucleotide sequence: TGTGCCAGCAGCCTCGACAGGGGACCCTACAATGAGCAGTTCTTC.

The chain recombines TRBV6-2 or TRBV6-3 with TRBJ1-1; D is possibly TRBD1 (5 bases). From germline, CDR1 is MNHEY and CDR2 SVGEGT. Between the trimmed V and J ends, which lost 2 bases and 1 base, there was a span of 8 bases. The CDR3 length is 14 residues. The CDR3 bases are TGTGCCAGCAGTTACGCCCAGGGGAACACTGAAGCTTTCTTT. This sequence encodes CASSYAQGNTEAFF.

The chain couples TRBV5-4 to TRBJ2-3; D is unresolved. The CDR3 has 15 residues. CDR1 and CDR2 (germline): SGHNT, YYREEE (reference sequence). V lost 0 bases to trimming and J lost 1 base, with 9 bases between them. CDR3 in DNA: TGTGCCAGCAGCTTGGACGGTACTGGCACAGATACGCAGTATTTT. As protein: CASSLDGTGTDTQYF. The complete variable domain, with remaining parts taken from reference TRBV5-4 and TRBJ2-3, reads ETGVTQSPTHLIKTRGQQVTLRCSSQSGHNTVSWYQQALGQGPQFIFQYYREEENGRGNFPPRFSGLQFPNYSSELNVNALELDDSALYLCASSLDGTGTDTQYFGPGTRLTVL.

This chain uses TRBV7-3 with TRBJ2-2; possible D gene TRBD2, 5 bases. Looked up from germline, CDR1 is SGHTA and CDR2 is FQGTGA. This CDR3 comprises 14 residues. V lost 3 bases to trimming and J lost 5 bases, with 10 bases between them. CDR3 sequence: CASSFSRGTGELFF. The CDR3 coding sequence is TGTGCCAGCAGCTTCTCCCGGGGTACCGGGGAGCTGTTTTTT.

The chain uses TRBV2 and TRBJ2-7; 7 bases are a match to TRBD2. Losses at the gene ends were 1 base for V and 4 bases for J; bases not matched to a gene: 4. This CDR3 is 14 amino acids long. Germline V gene sequence: CDR1 SNHLY, CDR2 FYNNEI. This CDR3 is CASSEEAGLYEQYF. The DNA for the CDR3 is TGTGCCAGCAGTGAAGAAGCGGGACTATACGAGCAGTACTTC.

This chain uses TRBV6-5 with TRBJ2-7; TRBD1 is a possible D gene (6 bases). Trimming took 5 bases from V and 6 from J, leaving 14 bases between them. This CDR3 region has 13 residues. CDR1 and CDR2 (germline): MNHEY, SVGAGI. In DNA, the CDR3 is TGTGCCAGCAGTAACAGGGCATTCTCCGAGCAGTACTTC. This gives the protein CASSNRAFSEQYF.

This clone was observed a single time. V is TRBV7-9 and J is TRBJ2-7; TRBD1 aligns across 8 bases. Per the germline V gene, CDR1 is SEHNR and CDR2 is FQNEAQ (reference sequence). V was clipped by 2 bases and J by 7 bases; unmatched bases: 19. The CDR3 runs to 18 residues. This CDR3 reads CASSLIRTGRPHHEEQYF. For the CDR3, the DNA is TGTGCCAGCAGCTTAATTAGGACAGGGCGACCCCACCACGAAGAGCAGTACTTC.

For the CDR3, the DNA is TGCGCCAGCAGCCAGCAACGACAGGTCCCTAATCAGCCCCAGCATTTT. Its protein product is CASSQQRQVPNQPQHF. The chain has TRBV4-3 and TRBJ1-5, with a possible D match to TRBD1 (6 bases). Germline CDR1 LGHNA, CDR2 YSLEER. V was trimmed by 3 bases and J by 4 bases, leaving 16 bases between them. CDR3 length equals 16 residues.

V usage is TRBV18 and J usage is TRBJ1-1, with a possible D match to TRBD1 (6 bases). Trimming took 5 bases from V and 3 from J, leaving 10 bases between them. Germline V gives CDR1 KGHSH, CDR2 LQKENI. This CDR3 contains 13 residues. The CDR3 reads CASSSRTDTEAFF. DNA for the CDR3: TGTGCCAGCTCATCCCGGACAGACACTGAAGCTTTCTTT.

The V gene is TRBV25-1, the J gene TRBJ2-7; 13 bases agree with TRBD2. The V and J ends lost 10 bases and 2 bases, in that order; junction bases with no gene match: 8. CDR3 length: 15 residues. Germline loops: CDR1 MGHDK, CDR2 SYGVNS. The DNA for the CDR3 is TGTGCCACCGGGACTAGCGGGATTCTGGCCTACGAGCAGTACTTC. This encodes CATGTSGILAYEQYF.

The chain is built from TRBV5-1 and TRBJ1-4, with 8 positions matching TRBD1. J gave up 0 bases and V 4 bases, and 5 bases lay outside the gene matches. The CDR3 extends over 16 amino acids. CDR1 is SGHRS, CDR2 YFSETQ, per germline. DNA of the CDR3: TGCGCCAGCAGCGCGACAGGGGTTGCAACTAATGAAAAACTGTTTTTT. Its protein is CASSATGVATNEKLFF.

This clone was recorded a few times. This chain links TRBV7-6 with TRBJ1-2; no clear D gene. V lost 1 base and J 5 bases, leaving 8 bases between the germline ends. In germline, CDR1 is SGHVS, CDR2 FNYEAQ. This CDR3 has 13 amino acids. The CDR3 reads CASSLDPVYGYTF. The CDR3 DNA reads TGTGCCAGCAGCTTAGACCCGGTGTATGGCTACACCTTC.

The rearrangement uses TRBV7-2 and TRBJ1-5; possibly TRBD1 for D (6 bases). Germline V lookup: CDR1 SGHTA, CDR2 FQGNSA. CDR3 size: 16 residues. Trimming took 3 bases from V and 7 from J, leaving 19 bases between them. CDR3 sequence reads: CASSFSTGQSQQPQHF. The CDR3 nucleotides read TGTGCCAGCAGCTTTTCCACCGGACAGAGCCAACAGCCCCAGCATTTT.

This chain links TRBV6-6 with TRBJ1-5, with 7 bases identical to TRBD1. The CDR3 has 14 amino acids. With 2 bases clipped from V and 2 bases from J, the junction kept 0 bases outside the gene matches. Germline V CDR1 and CDR2: MNHNY, SVGAGI (reference sequence). The chain's CDR3 is CASSYGQGNQPQHF. CDR3 in DNA: TGTGCCAGCAGTTACGGACAGGGCAATCAGCCCCAGCATTTT.

The CDR3 DNA reads TGTGCCAGCAGCACAGGTTTGAACACTGAAGCTTTCTTT. Protein product: CASSTGLNTEAFF. The chain joins TRBV6-5 to TRBJ1-1, with D maybe TRBD1 (5 bases). The CDR3 runs 13 residues. The V gene lost 6 bases and the J gene lost 0 bases, with 8 bases spanning the gap. Germline assignment: CDR1 MNHEY and CDR2 SVGAGI.

The V and J genes are TRBV5-1 and TRBJ2-1; unclear D gene. The CDR3 is 16 amino acids. Looked up from germline, CDR1 is SGHRS and CDR2 is YFSETQ. The V end lost 3 bases, the J end lost 4 bases, and 17 bases lay between the germline ends. The CDR3 loop is CASSSRLSFGYNEQFF. Written as DNA, the CDR3 is TGCGCCAGCAGCTCTAGGTTATCCTTCGGTTACAATGAGCAGTTCTTC. The full variable domain, rest sourced from reference TRBV5-1 and TRBJ2-1, is KAGVTQTPRYLIKTRGQQVTLSCSPISGHRSVSWYQQTPGQGLQFLFEYFSETQRNKGNFPGRFSGRQFSNSRSEMNVSTLELGDSALYLCASSSRLSFGYNEQFFGPGTRLTVL.

A few counts support this clone. The genes are TRBV7-2 and TRBJ1-4; 7 bases match TRBD1. The germline V gene encodes CDR1 SGHTA and CDR2 FQGNSA. V gave up 5 bases and J gave up 7 bases; unmatched junction bases: 7. The CDR3 extends over 14 amino acids. CDR3 DNA: TGTGCCAGCAGCATACCGGGACAGACTGAAAAACTGTTTTTT. Its translation: CASSIPGQTEKLFF.

This rearrangement joins TRBV27 to TRBJ1-1; TRBD1 matches 10 bases. The CDR3 has 14 residues. Trimming cost V 6 bases and J 5 bases; bases outside gene matches: 6. In germline, CDR1 is MNHEY, CDR2 SMNVEV (reference sequence). The CDR3 nucleotides read TGTGCCAGCAGCAGGGACAGGGGACAGACTGAAGCTTTCTTT. It yields the protein CASSRDRGQTEAFF.

This sequence joins TRBV3-1 (or the pseudogene TRBV3-2) and TRBJ1-3; D possibly corresponds to TRBD1 (6 bases). This CDR3 is built from 14 residues. V lost 1 base to trimming and J lost 4 bases, with 8 bases between them. Germline lookup yields CDR1 LGHDT and CDR2 YNNKEL (reference sequence). CDR3 in amino acids: CASSQGTVGNTIYF. CDR3 DNA: TGTGCCAGCAGCCAAGGGACAGTCGGAAACACCATATATTTT.

This clone appeared a single time. The chain combines TRBV9 with TRBJ1-1, with TRBD1 as a possible D gene (6 bases). CDR1 SGDLS and CDR2 YYNGEE come from the germline V gene. Trimming removed 3 bases at V and 1 base at J, with 16 bases between. This CDR3 has 16 residues. The CDR3 nucleotides read TGTGCCAGCAGCGCCTGGGACAAAAGGGGGAACACTGAAGCTTTCTTT. Its protein is CASSAWDKRGNTEAFF.

This rearrangement joins TRBV29-1 to TRBJ2-3; 9 positions match TRBD2. The germline gives CDR1 SQVTM, CDR2 ANQGSEA. The J segment lost 0 bases and the V segment lost 6 bases, leaving 4 bases of the junction unmatched. The CDR3 has 14 amino acids. CDR3 protein: CSVGLASSTDTQYF. In nucleotides, the CDR3 is TGCAGCGTCGGACTAGCGTCTAGCACAGATACGCAGTATTTT.